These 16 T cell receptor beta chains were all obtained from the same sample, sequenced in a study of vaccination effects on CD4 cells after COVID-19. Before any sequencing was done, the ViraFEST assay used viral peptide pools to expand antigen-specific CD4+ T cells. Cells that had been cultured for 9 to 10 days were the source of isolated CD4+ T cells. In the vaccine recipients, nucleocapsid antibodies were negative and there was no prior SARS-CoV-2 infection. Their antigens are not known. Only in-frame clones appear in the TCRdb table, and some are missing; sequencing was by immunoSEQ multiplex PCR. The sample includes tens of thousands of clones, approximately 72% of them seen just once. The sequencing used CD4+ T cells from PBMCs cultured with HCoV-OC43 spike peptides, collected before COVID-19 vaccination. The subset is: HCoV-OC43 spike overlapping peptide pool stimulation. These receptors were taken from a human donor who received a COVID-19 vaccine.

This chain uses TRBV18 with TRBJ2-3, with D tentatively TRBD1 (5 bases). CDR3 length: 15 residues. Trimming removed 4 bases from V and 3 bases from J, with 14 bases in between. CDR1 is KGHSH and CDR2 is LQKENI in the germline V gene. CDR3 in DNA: TGTGCCAGCTCACGCGAAGGGGTGTTGACAGATACGCAGTATTTT. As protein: CASSREGVLTDTQYF.

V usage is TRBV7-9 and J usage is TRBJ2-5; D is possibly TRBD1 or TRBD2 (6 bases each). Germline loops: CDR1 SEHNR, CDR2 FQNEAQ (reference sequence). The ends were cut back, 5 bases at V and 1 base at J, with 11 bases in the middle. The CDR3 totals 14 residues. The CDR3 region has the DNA TGTGCCAGCAGCCGCGGGACATCCCAAGAGACCCAGTACTTC. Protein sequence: CASSRGTSQETQYF.

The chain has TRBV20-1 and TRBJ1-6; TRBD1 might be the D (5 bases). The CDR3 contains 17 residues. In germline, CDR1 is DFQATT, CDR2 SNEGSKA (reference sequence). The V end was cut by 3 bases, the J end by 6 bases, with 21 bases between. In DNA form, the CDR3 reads TGCAGTGCTAGTAGCGGACAAACGGAAAGTTTTAATTCACCCCTCCACTTT. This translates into CSASSGQTESFNSPLHF.

The CDR3 protein is CASSPRTFRVEQYV. As DNA, the CDR3 is TGTGCCAGTAGTCCCCGGACATTTCGGGTCGAGCAGTACGTC. V gene TRBV19 combines with J gene TRBJ2-7, with D tentatively TRBD1 (5 bases). There are 14 residues in the CDR3. The V gene lost 5 bases and the J gene lost 6 bases, with 17 bases spanning the gap. The germline V gene has CDR1 LNHDA and CDR2 SQIVND (reference sequence).

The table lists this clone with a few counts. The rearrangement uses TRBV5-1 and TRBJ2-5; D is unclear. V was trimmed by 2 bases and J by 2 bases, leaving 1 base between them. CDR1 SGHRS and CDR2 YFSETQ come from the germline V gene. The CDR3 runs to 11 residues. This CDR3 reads CASSFQETQYF. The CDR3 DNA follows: TGCGCCAGCAGCTTTCAAGAGACCCAGTACTTC.

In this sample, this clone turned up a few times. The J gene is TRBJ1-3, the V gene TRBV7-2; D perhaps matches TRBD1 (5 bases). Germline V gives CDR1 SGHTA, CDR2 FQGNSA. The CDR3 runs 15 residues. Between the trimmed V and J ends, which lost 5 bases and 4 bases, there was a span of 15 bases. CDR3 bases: TGTGCCAGCAGCCCTCGGGCAGGGACCGGAAACACCATATATTTT. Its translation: CASSPRAGTGNTIYF.

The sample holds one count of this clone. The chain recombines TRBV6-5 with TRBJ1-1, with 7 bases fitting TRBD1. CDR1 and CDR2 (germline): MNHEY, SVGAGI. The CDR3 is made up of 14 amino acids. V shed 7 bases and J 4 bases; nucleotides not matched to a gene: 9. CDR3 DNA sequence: TGTGCCAGCAACAACAGGGGACCGGGCACTGAAGCTTTCTTT. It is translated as CASNNRGPGTEAFF.

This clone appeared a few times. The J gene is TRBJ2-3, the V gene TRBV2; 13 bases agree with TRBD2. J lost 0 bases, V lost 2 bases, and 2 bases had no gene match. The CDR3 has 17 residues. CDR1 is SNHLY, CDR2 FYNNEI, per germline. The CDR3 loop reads CASSERGLAGSTDTQYF. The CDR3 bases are TGTGCCAGCAGTGAACGGGGACTAGCGGGGAGCACAGATACGCAGTATTTT.

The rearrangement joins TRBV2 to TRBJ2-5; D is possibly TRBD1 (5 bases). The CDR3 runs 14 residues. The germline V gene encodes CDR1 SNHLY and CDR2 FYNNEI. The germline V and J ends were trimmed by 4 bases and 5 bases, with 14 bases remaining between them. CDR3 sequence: CASSVAGLFETQYF. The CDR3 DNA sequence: TGTGCCAGCAGTGTTGCAGGGTTATTTGAGACCCAGTACTTC.

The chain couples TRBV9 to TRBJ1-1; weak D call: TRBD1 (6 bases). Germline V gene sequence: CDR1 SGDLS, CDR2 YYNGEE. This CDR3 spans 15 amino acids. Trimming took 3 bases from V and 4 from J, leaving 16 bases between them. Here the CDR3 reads CASSETQGPSTEAFF. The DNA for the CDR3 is TGTGCCAGCAGCGAAACACAGGGTCCCTCCACTGAAGCTTTCTTT.

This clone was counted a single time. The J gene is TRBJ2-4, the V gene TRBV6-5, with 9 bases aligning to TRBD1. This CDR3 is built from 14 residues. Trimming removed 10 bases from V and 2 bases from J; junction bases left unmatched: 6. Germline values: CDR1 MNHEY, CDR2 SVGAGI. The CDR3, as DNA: TGTGCCACCAGACAGGGGGGTACCAAAAACATTCAGTACTTC. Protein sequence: CATRQGGTKNIQYF.

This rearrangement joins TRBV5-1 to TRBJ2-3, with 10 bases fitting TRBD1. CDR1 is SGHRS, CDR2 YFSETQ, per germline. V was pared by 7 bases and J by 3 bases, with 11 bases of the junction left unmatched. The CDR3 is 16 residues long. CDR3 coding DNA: TGCGCCAGCCGCCCCGGGACAGGGGTGGTGACAGATACGCAGTATTTT. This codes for CASRPGTGVVTDTQYF.

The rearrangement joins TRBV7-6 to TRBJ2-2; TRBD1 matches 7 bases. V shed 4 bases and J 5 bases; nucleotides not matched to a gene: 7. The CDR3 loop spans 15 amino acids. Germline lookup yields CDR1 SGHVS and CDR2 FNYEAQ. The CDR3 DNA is TGTGCCAGCAGCTCACAGGGGACCGGGACCGGGGAGCTGTTTTTT. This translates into CASSSQGTGTGELFF.

The CDR3 DNA reads as TGTGCCAGCAGTTTTTTGTGGTATGGCTACACCTTC. Protein sequence: CASSFLWYGYTF. V gene TRBV12-3 or TRBV12-4 combines with J gene TRBJ1-2; the D is unclear. The CDR3 contains 12 residues. Between the trimmed V and J ends, which lost 3 bases and 5 bases, there was a span of 7 bases.

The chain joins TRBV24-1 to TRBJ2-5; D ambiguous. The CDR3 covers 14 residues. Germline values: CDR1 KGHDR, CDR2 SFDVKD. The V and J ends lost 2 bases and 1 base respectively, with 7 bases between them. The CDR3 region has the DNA TGTGCCACCAGTGATTCCAGGTTCCAAGAGACCCAGTACTTC. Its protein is CATSDSRFQETQYF.

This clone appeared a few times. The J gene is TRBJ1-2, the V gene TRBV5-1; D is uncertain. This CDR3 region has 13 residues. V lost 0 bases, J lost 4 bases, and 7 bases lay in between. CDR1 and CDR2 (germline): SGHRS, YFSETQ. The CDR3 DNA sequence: TGCGCCAGCAGCTTGGGCCCGACCTATGGCTACACCTTC. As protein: CASSLGPTYGYTF.